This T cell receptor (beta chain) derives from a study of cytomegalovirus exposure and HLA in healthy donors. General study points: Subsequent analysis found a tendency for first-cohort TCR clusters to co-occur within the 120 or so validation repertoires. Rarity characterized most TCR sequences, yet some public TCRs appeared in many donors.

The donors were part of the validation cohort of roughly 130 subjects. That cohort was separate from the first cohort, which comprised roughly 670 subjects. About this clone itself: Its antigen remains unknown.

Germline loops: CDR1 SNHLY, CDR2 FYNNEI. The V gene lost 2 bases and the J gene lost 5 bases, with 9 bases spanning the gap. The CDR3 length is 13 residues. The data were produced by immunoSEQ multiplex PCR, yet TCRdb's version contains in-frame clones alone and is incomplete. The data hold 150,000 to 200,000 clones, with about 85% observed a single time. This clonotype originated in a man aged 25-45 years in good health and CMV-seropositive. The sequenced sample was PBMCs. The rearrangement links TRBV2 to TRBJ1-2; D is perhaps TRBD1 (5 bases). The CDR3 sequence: CASSEQGGYGYTF. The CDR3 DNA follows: TGTGCCAGCAGTGAACAGGGAGGGTATGGCTACACCTTC.